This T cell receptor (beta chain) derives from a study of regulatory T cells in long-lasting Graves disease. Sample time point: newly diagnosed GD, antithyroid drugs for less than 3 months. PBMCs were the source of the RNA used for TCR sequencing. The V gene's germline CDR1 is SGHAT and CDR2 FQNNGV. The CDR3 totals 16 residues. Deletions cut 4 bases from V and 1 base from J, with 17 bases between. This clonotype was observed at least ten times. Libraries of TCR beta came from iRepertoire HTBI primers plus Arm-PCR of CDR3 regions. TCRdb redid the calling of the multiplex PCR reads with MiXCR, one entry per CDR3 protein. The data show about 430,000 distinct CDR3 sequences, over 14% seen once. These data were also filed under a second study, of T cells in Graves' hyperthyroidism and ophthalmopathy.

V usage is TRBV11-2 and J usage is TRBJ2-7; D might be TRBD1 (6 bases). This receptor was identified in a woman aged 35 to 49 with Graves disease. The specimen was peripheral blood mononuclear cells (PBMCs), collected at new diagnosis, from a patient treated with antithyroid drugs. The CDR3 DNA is TGTGCCAGCAGCTCCTCTCCGGGACACCCTTCCTACGAGCAGTACTTC. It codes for CASSSSPGHPSYEQYF.